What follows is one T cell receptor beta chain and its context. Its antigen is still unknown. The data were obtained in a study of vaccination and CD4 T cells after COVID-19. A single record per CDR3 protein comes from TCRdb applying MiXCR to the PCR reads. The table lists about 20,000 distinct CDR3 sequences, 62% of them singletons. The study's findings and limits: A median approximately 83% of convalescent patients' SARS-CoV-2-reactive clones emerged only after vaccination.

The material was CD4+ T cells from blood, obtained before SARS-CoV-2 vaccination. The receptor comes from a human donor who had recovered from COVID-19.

DNA of the CDR3: TGTGCCAGCAGGGGCAGGGGCTACGAGCAGTACTTC. This translates into CASRGRGYEQYF. The chain couples TRBV4-2 to TRBJ2-7, with D tentatively TRBD1 (6 bases). Per the germline V gene, CDR1 is LGHNA and CDR2 is YNFKEQ. V was pared by 6 bases and J by 3 bases, with 9 bases between. CDR3 length: 12 amino acids.